The 26 T cell receptor beta chains listed next were all sequenced from one sample in a study of blood T cell repertoires in COVID-19. TCRdb's copy holds only in-frame clones and misses some; the assay was immunoSEQ multiplex PCR. The data contain more than 300,000 clones, around 87% of them singletons. The sequencing input was peripheral blood. The receptors originated from a woman in her thirties with COVID-19, enrolled during active disease.

The chain carries TRBV3-1 (or the pseudogene TRBV3-2) and TRBJ1-5, with unresolved D. The V gene's germline CDR1 is LGHDT and CDR2 YNNKEL (reference sequence). This CDR3 has 13 amino acids. Trimming stripped 1 base from V and 6 bases from J, with 7 bases between. The CDR3 spells CASSQVPGQPQHF. Written as DNA, the CDR3 is TGTGCCAGCAGCCAAGTCCCCGGTCAGCCCCAGCATTTT.

This sequence joins TRBV28 and TRBJ2-7; 9 bases map to TRBD1. J gave up 7 bases and V 3 bases, and 10 bases lay outside the gene matches. Germline assignment: CDR1 MDHEN and CDR2 SYDVKM. There are 15 residues in the CDR3. CDR3 sequence: CASSFSGTGLGEQYF. The CDR3 DNA is TGTGCCAGCAGTTTCTCTGGGACAGGGCTGGGGGAGCAGTACTTC.

V usage is TRBV28 and J usage is TRBJ2-7; maybe TRBD1 (7 bases). The V gene's germline CDR1 is MDHEN and CDR2 SYDVKM. CDR3 length equals 14 residues. V lost 5 bases and J lost 3, with 14 bases in between. The CDR3 region is CASSVPGGFYEQYF. The CDR3 bases are TGTGCCAGCAGTGTCCCAGGGGGGTTCTACGAGCAGTACTTC.

V is TRBV6-5 and J is TRBJ1-6; TRBD1 matches at 9 bases. The germline gives CDR1 MNHEY, CDR2 SVGAGI. This CDR3 spans 16 amino acids. The V gene end was trimmed by 6 bases and the J gene end by 7 bases; junction bases not matched to a gene: 10. The CDR3 DNA reads as TGTGCCAGCAGCTACAAACAGGGGGCATCGAATTCACCCCTCCACTTT. This translates into CASSYKQGASNSPLHF.

V gene TRBV10-3 combines with J gene TRBJ1-2; the match to TRBD1 covers 12 bases. CDR1 and CDR2 (germline): ENHRY, SYGVKD. The V segment lost 4 bases and the J segment 6 bases; nucleotides outside the gene matches: 6. This CDR3 contains 15 residues. The CDR3: CAISAPGQGAHGYTF. DNA of the CDR3: TGTGCCATCAGTGCCCCGGGACAGGGGGCTCATGGCTACACCTTC.

The V and J genes are TRBV5-1 and TRBJ2-3, with TRBD2 as a possible D gene (6 bases). Germline V lookup: CDR1 SGHRS, CDR2 YFSETQ. Between the trimmed V and J ends, which lost 0 bases and 0 bases, there was a span of 8 bases. The CDR3 extends over 15 amino acids. CDR3 protein: CASSLVGTSTDTQYF. The DNA of the CDR3 is TGCGCCAGCAGCTTGGTGGGGACTAGCACAGATACGCAGTATTTT.

This rearrangement joins TRBV27 to TRBJ1-3; D unclear. V was trimmed by 6 bases and J by 1 base, leaving 16 bases between them. CDR3 size: 16 residues. From germline, CDR1 is MNHEY and CDR2 SMNVEV (reference sequence). The CDR3 DNA sequence: TGTGCCAGCAGGCAACAGTATTTTCCTTCTGGAAACACCATATATTTT. Residues: CASRQQYFPSGNTIYF.

V and J are TRBV6-5 and TRBJ1-1; D call uncertain. V was trimmed by 10 bases and J by 0 bases, leaving 9 bases between them. CDR1 and CDR2 from the germline V gene are MNHEY and SVGAGI. The CDR3 loop spans 12 amino acids. CDR3 loop: CAIGRMNTEAFF. The CDR3 DNA reads TGTGCCATCGGGAGGATGAACACTGAAGCTTTCTTT.

This chain uses TRBV3-1 (or the pseudogene TRBV3-2) with TRBJ2-3; 15 positions match TRBD2. J gave up 5 bases and V 0 bases, and 9 bases lay outside the gene matches. This CDR3 is built from 19 residues. Germline V gene lookup returns CDR1 LGHDT and CDR2 YNNKEL (reference sequence). The DNA of the CDR3 is TGTGCCAGCAGCCAAGATCCCATGAGGACTAGCGGGAGGGTAGATACGCAGTATTTT. It codes for CASSQDPMRTSGRVDTQYF.

The CDR3 coding sequence is TGTGCCGGTAGCACGACAGGGCTAGAAAGGACCCAGTACTTC. It codes for CAGSTTGLERTQYF. The chain is built from TRBV28 and TRBJ2-5; 7 nucleotides align to TRBD1. CDR1 MDHEN and CDR2 SYDVKM come from the germline V gene. Trimming cost V 11 bases and J 7 bases; bases outside gene matches: 16. The CDR3 sequence is 14 residues long.

This clone is a singleton in its sample. The chain links TRBV24-1 to TRBJ2-2; unclear D gene. Germline-derived CDR1 and CDR2 are KGHDR and SFDVKD. The CDR3 has 12 residues. V was cut by 5 bases and J by 5 bases, with 5 bases left in between. CDR3 protein: CATSVNTGELFF. In DNA form, the CDR3 reads TGTGCCACCAGTGTAAATACCGGGGAGCTGTTTTTT.

The chain uses TRBV28 and TRBJ2-2; TRBD1 matches at 8 bases. CDR1 and CDR2 (germline): MDHEN, SYDVKM. The CDR3 length is 14 residues. Trimming took 1 base from V and 6 from J; bases not matched to a gene: 1. This CDR3 is CASSLLQGAGELFF. The CDR3 nucleotides are TGTGCCAGCAGTTTATTACAGGGGGCCGGGGAGCTGTTTTTT.

The chain employs TRBV14 and TRBJ1-4, with a weak D call TRBD1 (6 bases). The CDR3 has 15 amino acids. The germline V gene has CDR1 SGHDN and CDR2 FVKESK. Trimming pared 3 bases from V and 8 bases from J, leaving 16 bases between. The CDR3 region is CASSQARRGGEKLFF. CDR3 in DNA: TGTGCCAGCAGCCAGGCCCGGAGGGGGGGCGAAAAACTGTTTTTT.

The chain links TRBV6-5 to TRBJ2-7; possibly TRBD1 for D (5 bases). The CDR3 runs 13 residues. The V gene's germline CDR1 is MNHEY and CDR2 SVGAGI. Trimming pared 6 bases from V and 2 bases from J, leaving 11 bases between. The CDR3 loop is CASSPRATYEQYF. The CDR3, as DNA: TGTGCCAGCAGCCCCAGGGCCACCTACGAGCAGTACTTC.

This chain joins TRBV6-5 and TRBJ2-1; the D gene is possibly TRBD2 (5 bases). This CDR3 contains 14 residues. Trimming removed 2 bases at V and 3 bases at J, with 8 bases between. From germline, CDR1 is MNHEY and CDR2 SVGAGI. The CDR3 bases are TGTGCCAGCAGTTACGACCGGGACTACAATGAGCAGTTCTTC. This sequence encodes CASSYDRDYNEQFF.

This chain joins TRBV5-1 and TRBJ1-5; the match to TRBD1 covers 9 bases. CDR1 is SGHRS, CDR2 YFSETQ, per germline. The V gene end was trimmed by 3 bases and the J gene end by 7 bases; junction bases not matched to a gene: 8. The CDR3 is 15 residues long. The CDR3 is CASSYRGQNGQPQHF. DNA of the CDR3: TGCGCCAGCAGCTACAGGGGGCAGAATGGACAGCCCCAGCATTTT.

The chain recombines TRBV6-5 with TRBJ2-3; 9 bases agree with TRBD1. V trimming: 2 bases; J trimming: 3 bases; junction bases outside the gene matches: 3. The germline gives CDR1 MNHEY, CDR2 SVGAGI. This CDR3 region has 15 residues. CDR3 amino acids: CASSYLGTGTDTQYF. The CDR3 region has the DNA TGTGCCAGCAGTTACCTAGGGACAGGGACAGATACGCAGTATTTT.

The CDR3 coding sequence is TGTGCCAGCAGATTGGGAGGGACTGAAGCTTTCTTT. Translated, it gives CASRLGGTEAFF. The chain links TRBV27 to TRBJ1-1; no firm D call. The CDR3 is made up of 12 amino acids. The germline CDR1 and CDR2 sequences are MNHEY and SMNVEV (reference sequence). V lost 6 bases, J lost 5 bases, and 10 bases lay in between.

The chain is built from TRBV20-1 and TRBJ1-1, with D possibly matching TRBD1 (6 bases). The CDR3 covers 13 residues. V lost 3 bases, J lost 4 bases, and 12 bases lay in between. Germline V gene sequence: CDR1 DFQATT, CDR2 SNEGSKA (reference sequence). CDR3 in DNA: TGCAGTGCTAGTCCAGGGGTGATCACTGAAGCTTTCTTT. The encoded protein is CSASPGVITEAFF.

J is TRBJ2-2 and V is TRBV15, with 8 bases matching TRBD2. CDR1 and CDR2 (germline): LNHNV, YYDKDF (reference sequence). V shed 4 bases, J shed 4 bases, and the junction held 5 bases outside the gene matches. This CDR3 has 15 amino acids. The CDR3 DNA reads as TGTGCCACCAGCATCGGGGGGGATAGCACCGGGGAGCTGTTTTTT. Translating it yields CATSIGGDSTGELFF. Filled out from reference TRBV15 and TRBJ2-2, the complete variable domain reads DAMVIQNPRYQVTQFGKPVTLSCSQTLNHNVMYWYQQKSSQAPKLLFHYYDKDFNNEADTPDNFQSRRPNTSFCFLDIRSPGLGDTAMYLCATSIGGDSTGELFFGEGSRLTVL.

The V and J genes are TRBV9 and TRBJ2-1; 7 bases agree with TRBD2. The V gene end was trimmed by 0 bases and the J gene end by 4 bases; junction bases not matched to a gene: 7. Germline CDR1 is SGDLS and CDR2 is YYNGEE. The CDR3 is 16 residues long. This CDR3 reads CASSVVRASGYNEQFF. The CDR3, as DNA: TGTGCCAGCAGCGTAGTAAGGGCTAGCGGTTACAATGAGCAGTTCTTC.

V gene TRBV2 combines with J gene TRBJ2-7, with 11 nucleotides matching TRBD1. This CDR3 is 12 amino acids long. The J segment lost 3 bases and the V segment lost 8 bases, leaving 0 bases of the junction unmatched. In germline, CDR1 is SNHLY, CDR2 FYNNEI. As DNA, the CDR3 is TGTGCCAGCGGGACAGGGGGCTACGAGCAGTACTTC. Translated: CASGTGGYEQYF.

This chain links TRBV4-2 with TRBJ2-3, with TRBD2 identical over 8 bases. Germline V gene data show CDR1 as LGHNA and CDR2 as YNFKEQ. V gave up 1 base and J gave up 0 bases; unmatched junction bases: 0. The length of the CDR3 is 15 residues. Written as DNA, the CDR3 is TGTGCCAGCAGCCAAGCTAGCGGGAGCACAGATACGCAGTATTTT. It encodes CASSQASGSTDTQYF.

V and J are TRBV7-9 and TRBJ2-4; D is possibly TRBD1 (5 bases). In germline, CDR1 is SEHNR, CDR2 FQNEAQ (reference sequence). The CDR3 has 14 residues. The ends were cut back, 2 bases at V and 0 bases at J, with 5 bases in the middle. The CDR3 loop is CASSLQGAKNIQYF. DNA for the CDR3: TGTGCCAGCAGCTTACAGGGAGCCAAAAACATTCAGTACTTC.

This clone was seen just once. This rearrangement joins TRBV30 to TRBJ2-1, with no clear D. The V end lost 1 base, the J end lost 5 bases, and 9 bases lay between the germline ends. This CDR3 contains 13 residues. CDR1 is GTSNPN, CDR2 SVGIG, per germline (reference sequence). The CDR3: CAWSAPNDNEQFF. DNA of the CDR3: TGTGCCTGGAGTGCCCCTAACGACAATGAGCAGTTCTTC.

This clone was seen once. The CDR3 coding sequence is TGTGCCAGCAGGAGGGGGATAGGGCTACCGGTGGAGACCCAGTACTTC. It translates to CASRRGIGLPVETQYF. V gene TRBV2 combines with J gene TRBJ2-5; maybe TRBD1 (6 bases). Looked up from germline, CDR1 is SNHLY and CDR2 is FYNNEI. Trimming removed 6 bases from V and 5 bases from J, with 22 bases in between. CDR3 length: 16 amino acids.